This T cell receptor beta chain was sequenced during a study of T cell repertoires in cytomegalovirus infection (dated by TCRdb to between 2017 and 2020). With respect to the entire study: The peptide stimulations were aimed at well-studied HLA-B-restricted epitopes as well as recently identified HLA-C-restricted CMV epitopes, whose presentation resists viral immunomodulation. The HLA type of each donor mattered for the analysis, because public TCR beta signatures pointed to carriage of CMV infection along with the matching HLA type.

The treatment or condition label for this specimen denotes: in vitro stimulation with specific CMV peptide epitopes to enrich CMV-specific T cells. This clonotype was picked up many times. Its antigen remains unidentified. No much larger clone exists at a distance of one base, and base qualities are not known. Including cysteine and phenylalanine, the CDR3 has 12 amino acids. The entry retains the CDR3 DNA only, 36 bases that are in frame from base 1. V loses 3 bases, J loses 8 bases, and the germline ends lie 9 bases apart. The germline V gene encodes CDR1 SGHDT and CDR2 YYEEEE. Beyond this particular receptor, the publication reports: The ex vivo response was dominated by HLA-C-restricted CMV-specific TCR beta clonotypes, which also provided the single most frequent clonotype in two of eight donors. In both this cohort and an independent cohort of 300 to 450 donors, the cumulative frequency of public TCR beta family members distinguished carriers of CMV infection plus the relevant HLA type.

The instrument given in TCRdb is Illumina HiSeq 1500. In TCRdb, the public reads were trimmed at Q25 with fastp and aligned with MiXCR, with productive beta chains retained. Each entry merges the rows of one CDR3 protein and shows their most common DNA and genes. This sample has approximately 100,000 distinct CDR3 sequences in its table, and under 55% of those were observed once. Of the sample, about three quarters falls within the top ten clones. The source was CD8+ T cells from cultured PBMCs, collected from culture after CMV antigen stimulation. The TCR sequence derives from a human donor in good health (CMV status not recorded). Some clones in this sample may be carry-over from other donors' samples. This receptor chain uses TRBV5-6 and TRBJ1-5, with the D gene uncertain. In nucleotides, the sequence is TGTGCCAGCAGCTCCCCCTGGGAGCCCCAGCATTTT. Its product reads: CASSSPWEPQHF.